In this sample, the clone carrying this T cell receptor (beta chain) turned up a few times. CDR1 and CDR2 (germline): MNHEY, SMNVEV (reference sequence). The CDR3 runs to 15 residues. V was clipped by 6 bases and J by 1 base, with 13 bases between them. The sample comes from a study of blood T cell repertoires in COVID-19. Background on the study: The study drew acute and convalescent COVID-19 samples from the United States, Italy and Spain. T cells, B-cell-depleted T cells, or PBMCs provided the cDNA or gDNA that served as material.

Sequencing used immunoSEQ multiplex PCR; TCRdb keeps in-frame clones, though not all of them. The sample yields hundreds of thousands of clones, approximately 87% seen once. The gene calls are TRBV27 and TRBJ1-3; perhaps TRBD1 as D (5 bases). This TCR was recovered from a woman in her 50s with acute or convalescent COVID-19. Material for sequencing was peripheral blood. The CDR3 sequence: CASSSRRGSGNTIYF. The CDR3 DNA follows: TGTGCCAGCAGCTCTAGGAGGGGATCTGGAAACACCATATATTTT.